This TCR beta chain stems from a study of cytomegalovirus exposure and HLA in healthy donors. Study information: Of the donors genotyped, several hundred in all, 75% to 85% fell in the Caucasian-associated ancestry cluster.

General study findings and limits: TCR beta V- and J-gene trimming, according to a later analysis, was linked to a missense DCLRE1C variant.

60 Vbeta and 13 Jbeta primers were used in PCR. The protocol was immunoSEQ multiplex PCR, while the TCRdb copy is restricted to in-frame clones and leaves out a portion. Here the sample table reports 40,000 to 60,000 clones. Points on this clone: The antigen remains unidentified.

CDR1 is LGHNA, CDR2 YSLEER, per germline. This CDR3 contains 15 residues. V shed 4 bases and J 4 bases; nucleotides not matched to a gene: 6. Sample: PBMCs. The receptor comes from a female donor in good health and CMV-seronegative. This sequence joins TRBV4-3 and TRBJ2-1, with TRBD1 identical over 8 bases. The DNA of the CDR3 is TGCGCCAGCAGCCCCGGACAGGGACAGTACAATGAGCAGTTCTTC. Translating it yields CASSPGQGQYNEQFF.